The rows below give T cell receptor beta chains drawn from one sample of a study of T cell responses to AZD1222 COVID-19 vaccine. The data were produced by immunoSEQ multiplex PCR, yet TCRdb's version contains in-frame clones alone and is incomplete. The table records fewer than 200,000 clones, approximately 92% of them present only once. This specimen consisted of peripheral blood, obtained on day 0 of AZD1222 vaccination. The receptors were gathered from an adult in good health. Both conserved end residues are part of each CDR3. D genes are given only for firm matches.

>TRBV19|NA|16|TRBJ2-3
TGTGTCAGTCCCAAAAACCGACAGAGCCCCGCAGATACGCAGTATTTT
CVSPKNRQSPADTQYF
>TRBV18|TRBD2|16|TRBJ2-3
TGTGCCAGCTCCCAGACTAGCGGGAGGGCCGGGAATACGCAGTATTTT
CASSQTSGRAGNTQYF
>TRBV19|TRBD1|17|TRBJ2-2
TGTGCCAGTAGCCCACCCTGGAGACAGGGGGCGACCGGGGAGCTGTTTTTT
CASSPPWRQGATGELFF
>TRBV6-1|NA|17|TRBJ1-1
TGTGCCAGCAGCGAACACCATTTACAAGGGCATGGCACTGAAGCTTTCTTT
CASSEHHLQGHGTEAFF
>TRBV5-4|TRBD2|14|TRBJ2-7
TGTGCCAGCAGACCGGGACTAGCGGGCTACGAGCAGTACTTC
CASRPGLAGYEQYF
>TRBV24-1|NA|13|TRBJ2-1
TGTGCCACCAGTGCCCGGCAGGGTTTGGAGCAGTTCTTC
CATSARQGLEQFF
>TRBV5-6|NA|12|TRBJ1-2
TGTGCCAGCAGCTTGGCGGGGCGTGGCTACACCTTC
CASSLAGRGYTF
>TRBV6-5|NA|13|TRBJ1-5
TGTGCCAGCACCCTTTATAGCAATCAGCCCCAGCATTTT
CASTLYSNQPQHF
>TRBV10-2|TRBD1|15|TRBJ1-1
TGCGCCAGCACAACTCAGGGGGCCTCCTGGATTGGAGCTTTCTTT
CASTTQGASWIGAFF
>TRBV7-2|TRBD1|15|TRBJ1-6
TGTGCCAGCAGCTTAGGGGGACAGGGATATTCACCCCTCCACTTT
CASSLGGQGYSPLHF
>TRBV5-1|TRBD1|14|TRBJ1-5
TGCGCCAGCAGCCGACAGGGAGGGGATCAGCCCCAGCATTTT
CASSRQGGDQPQHF
>TRBV5-1|TRBD2|21|TRBJ2-2
TGCGCCAGCAGCCCCTCAATACTAGCGGGAGGGCTCGGTACAGGCACCGGGGAGCTGTTTTTT
CASSPSILAGGLGTGTGELFF
>TRBV27|NA|14|TRBJ1-2
TGTGCCAGCAGTTTAAAGGGCGGAAACTATGGCTACACCTTC
CASSLKGGNYGYTF